Listed here is a single TCR beta chain. What it binds is not known. Trimming shortened V by 0 bases and J by 3 bases, and 20 bases separated the two germline ends. Germline V CDR1 and CDR2: SGDLS, YYNGEE. The length of the CDR3 is 18 residues. The data stem from a study of T-cell reconstitution after alpha-beta-depleted transplantation in children. This sample's TCRbeta library carried unique molecular identifier barcodes. TCRdb re-analysed the PCR reads in MiXCR, keeping a single row per CDR3 protein. The profile covers 250,000 to 400,000 distinct CDR3 sequences, with over 20% appearing a single time and around 9.9% taken by the ten largest. Study outcomes and limitations: Surviving thymic progenitors and recipient T cells were the source of high TCRbeta diversity at day 60 in some patients. In patients about two months after transplant, alpha-beta T cells reportedly arose from several hundred expanded graft clones. One year after transplant, T-cell counts and diversity came mostly from newly produced T cells.

The J gene is TRBJ2-3, the V gene TRBV9; a possible D gene is TRBD2 (6 bases). The sequence derives from a male patient under 18 who had a stem cell transplant for acute lymphoblastic leukemia, so the T cells may come from the graft donor. The sequences come from PBMCs, mostly from graft donor cells, collected 180 days after TCRalphabeta/CD19-depleted stem cell transplant. DNA of the CDR3: TGTGCCAGCAGCGTAGAGACTTGGGGAGGCCCAATTACAGATACGCAGTATTTT. Its translation is CASSVETWGGPITDTQYF.